Listed here are 12 T cell receptor beta chains from one sample, sequenced in a study of blood T cell repertoires in COVID-19. Clones were sequenced by immunoSEQ multiplex PCR, and TCRdb holds only the in-frame ones, with some missing. The data show fewer than 300,000 clones, more than 70% seen once. What was sequenced was peripheral blood. Every receptor here comes from a middle-aged woman who had recovered from COVID-19.

The genes are TRBV6-1 and TRBJ2-1, with 7 bases fitting TRBD2. The CDR3 contains 16 residues. J lost 4 bases, V lost 1 base, and 7 bases had no gene match. CDR1 MNHNS and CDR2 SASEGT come from the germline V gene. The CDR3 DNA reads TGTGCCAGCAGTGAAGGGGGGGGACTTGGGTACAATGAGCAGTTCTTC. Amino acid sequence: CASSEGGGLGYNEQFF.

The chain links TRBV4-2 to TRBJ2-7, with 8 bases that match TRBD2. This CDR3 region has 16 residues. Germline CDR1 is LGHNA and CDR2 is YNFKEQ. Losses at the gene ends were 4 bases for V and 0 bases for J; bases not matched to a gene: 8. For the CDR3, the DNA is TGTGCCAGCAGCCCCCCCACTAGCGGAGACTCCTACGAGCAGTACTTC. Protein sequence: CASSPPTSGDSYEQYF.

The gene calls are TRBV6-2 or TRBV6-3 and TRBJ2-3; 7 bases map to TRBD2. Trimming cost V 2 bases and J 2 bases; bases outside gene matches: 7. The CDR3 is 16 amino acids. From germline, CDR1 is MNHEY and CDR2 SVGEGT. The CDR3: CASSYGASGYTDTQYF. CDR3 sequence (DNA): TGTGCCAGCAGTTACGGGGCTAGCGGTTACACAGATACGCAGTATTTT.

This clone was picked up one time. The gene calls are TRBV6-6 and TRBJ2-1, with D possibly being TRBD1 (6 bases). V lost 6 bases and J lost 4, with 16 bases in between. The CDR3 runs to 15 residues. The germline V gene encodes CDR1 MNHNY and CDR2 SVGAGI (reference sequence). CDR3 amino acids: CASSPTQGTYNEQFF. The CDR3 region has the DNA TGTGCCAGCAGCCCCACCCAGGGGACATACAATGAGCAGTTCTTC.

The chain joins TRBV7-9 to TRBJ1-2, with 12 bases that match TRBD1. Germline CDR1 SEHNR, CDR2 FQNEAQ (reference sequence). The V gene end was trimmed by 2 bases and the J gene end by 5 bases; junction bases not matched to a gene: 6. The CDR3 has 16 amino acids. The CDR3, as DNA: TGTGCCAGCAGCTTAAGGGACAGGGGGCTAGATTATGGCTACACCTTC. Translated, it gives CASSLRDRGLDYGYTF. Full variable domain (rest looked up from reference TRBV7-9 and TRBJ1-2): DTGVSQNPRHKITKRGQNVTFRCDPISEHNRLYWYRQTLGQGPEFLTYFQNEAQLEKSRLLSDRFSAERPKGSFSTLEIQRTEQGDSAMYLCASSLRDRGLDYGYTFGSGTRLTVV.

Here the CDR3 reads CATHRSSDEKLFF. The CDR3 region has the DNA TGTGCCACCCATAGGAGCTCAGATGAAAAACTGTTTTTT. The gene calls are TRBV18 and TRBJ1-4; D not certain. CDR3 length equals 13 residues. Trimming took 10 bases from V and 6 from J, leaving 15 bases between them. Germline loops: CDR1 KGHSH, CDR2 LQKENI.

This chain joins TRBV28 and TRBJ2-4; 9 nucleotides line up with TRBD2. The length of the CDR3 is 15 residues. Germline assignment: CDR1 MDHEN and CDR2 SYDVKM. After removal of 6 bases from V and 0 bases from J, the junction contained 3 bases not matched to a gene. The CDR3 is CASSLSGRAKNIQYF. The CDR3 DNA reads as TGTGCCAGCAGCCTTAGCGGGAGAGCCAAAAACATTCAGTACTTC.

The rearrangement uses TRBV5-4 and TRBJ2-3; D is perhaps TRBD2 (7 bases). V was clipped by 4 bases and J by 2 bases, with 17 bases between them. The CDR3 has 16 residues. Germline V gene sequence: CDR1 SGHNT, CDR2 YYREEE (reference sequence). The CDR3 sequence: CASSVGGGQATDTQYF. The CDR3 nucleotides read TGTGCCAGCAGCGTTGGGGGGGGGCAGGCCACAGATACGCAGTATTTT.

This clone was found once. The chain employs TRBV10-2 and TRBJ2-5, with 8 bases identical to TRBD2. Germline V CDR1 and CDR2: WSHSY, SAAADI. V was pared by 8 bases and J by 3 bases, with 5 bases of the junction left unmatched. CDR3 length: 13 residues. CDR3 residues: CASCSGKEETQYF. CDR3 in DNA: TGCGCCAGCTGTAGCGGGAAGGAAGAGACCCAGTACTTC.

J is TRBJ2-5 and V is TRBV6-9, with 11 bases that match TRBD2. The CDR3 is 15 residues long. V was pared by 4 bases and J by 4 bases, with 5 bases of the junction left unmatched. Germline V lookup: CDR1 MNHGY, CDR2 SVAAGI. CDR3 protein: CASSFHSGGGETQYF. CDR3 coding DNA: TGTGCCAGCAGTTTCCATAGCGGGGGGGGAGAGACCCAGTACTTC.

This chain links TRBV5-5 with TRBJ2-7; 9 bases agree with TRBD1. J lost 5 bases, V lost 0 bases, and 3 bases had no gene match. The CDR3 length is 14 residues. Germline CDR1 reads SGHKS; CDR2 reads YYEKEE (reference sequence). The CDR3 is CASSLGWTGDEQYF. In DNA form, the CDR3 reads TGTGCCAGCAGCTTGGGGTGGACAGGGGACGAGCAGTACTTC.

This chain joins TRBV10-1 and TRBJ2-7; TRBD2 matches at 12 bases. The CDR3 has 18 amino acids. Germline loops: CDR1 WNHNN, CDR2 SYGVQD (reference sequence). V shed 2 bases and J 2 bases; nucleotides not matched to a gene: 10. The CDR3 DNA reads TGCGCCAGCAGTGAGGGGGGACTAGCGGGTATCCAGACCTACGAGCAGTACGTC. It yields the protein CASSEGGLAGIQTYEQYV.